What follows are 21 T cell receptor beta chains derived from one specimen sequenced in a study of blood T cell repertoires in COVID-19. Here immunoSEQ multiplex PCR was the method, and the copy in TCRdb shows in-frame clones only, minus some. The sample lists 110,000 to 150,000 clones; approximately 88% were seen once. The specimen sequenced was peripheral blood. The receptors come from a woman aged 45-65 years with acute or convalescent COVID-19.

The chain employs TRBV9 and TRBJ2-7; 7 bases are a match to TRBD1. CDR1 is SGDLS and CDR2 is YYNGEE in the germline V gene. V shed 7 bases and J 0 bases; nucleotides not matched to a gene: 7. The CDR3 sequence is 14 residues long. CDR3 sequence reads: CASGRGQSSYEQYF. DNA of the CDR3: TGTGCCAGCGGACGGGGACAGAGCTCCTACGAGCAGTACTTC.

V usage is TRBV6-6 and J usage is TRBJ2-3, with 9 bases fitting TRBD2. CDR1 is MNHNY and CDR2 is SVGAGI in the germline V gene (reference sequence). The CDR3 runs 17 residues. With 5 bases clipped from V and 5 bases from J, the junction kept 14 bases outside the gene matches. The CDR3 loop is CASSQDFAGGDQDTQYF. Written as DNA, the CDR3 is TGTGCCAGCAGTCAGGACTTTGCGGGGGGGGATCAAGATACGCAGTATTTT.

The V and J genes are TRBV6-5 and TRBJ1-2; D remains ambiguous. Germline values: CDR1 MNHEY, CDR2 SVGAGI. The CDR3 extends over 13 amino acids. The V gene lost 9 bases and the J gene lost 6 bases, with 17 bases spanning the gap. The DNA for the CDR3 is TGTGCCAGTCAGGAGGGAATTCGGCATGGCTACACCTTC. Protein product: CASQEGIRHGYTF.

The rearrangement links TRBV20-1 to TRBJ1-2; TRBD1 might be the D (5 bases). Germline CDR1 reads DFQATT; CDR2 reads SNEGSKA (reference sequence). V gave up 3 bases and J gave up 4 bases, with 15 bases separating them. The CDR3 sequence is 14 residues long. The CDR3 DNA sequence: TGCAGTGCTAGTACCTTAGACAGACCCTATGGCTACACCTTC. Protein product: CSASTLDRPYGYTF.

V usage is TRBV9 and J usage is TRBJ1-2; TRBD1 aligns across 10 bases. CDR1 SGDLS and CDR2 YYNGEE come from the germline V gene. The trim removed 4 bases at V and 4 bases at J, leaving 7 bases unmatched. This CDR3 spans 15 amino acids. The CDR3 loop reads CASSPWTGGIYGYTF. The CDR3 bases are TGTGCCAGCAGCCCCTGGACAGGGGGAATCTATGGCTACACCTTC.

V and J are TRBV3-1 (or the pseudogene TRBV3-2) and TRBJ1-1; TRBD1 matches at 10 bases. Germline lookup yields CDR1 LGHDT and CDR2 YNNKEL (reference sequence). The CDR3 contains 14 residues. The trim removed 5 bases at V and 7 bases at J, leaving 7 bases unmatched. This chain's CDR3 is CASSWGQGFNEAFF. The CDR3, as DNA: TGTGCCAGCAGCTGGGGACAGGGGTTTAATGAAGCTTTCTTT.

The chain recombines TRBV9 with TRBJ1-2, with a weak D call TRBD1 (6 bases). The CDR3 has 14 residues. Looked up from germline, CDR1 is SGDLS and CDR2 is YYNGEE. V was shortened by 0 bases and J by 5 bases, with 11 bases between the two germline ends. DNA of the CDR3: TGTGCCAGCAGCGTAGAGGCAGGGGTTTATGGCTACACCTTC. Translating gives CASSVEAGVYGYTF.

The V gene is TRBV4-1, the J gene TRBJ2-5; 9 bases are a match to TRBD2. The J segment lost 5 bases and the V segment lost 5 bases, leaving 12 bases of the junction unmatched. CDR1 is MGHRA, CDR2 YSYEKL, per germline. There are 16 residues in the CDR3. This chain's CDR3 is CASSFLSTSGRETQYF. The CDR3 DNA reads TGCGCCAGCAGCTTTCTAAGTACCAGCGGGAGGGAGACCCAGTACTTC.

V usage is TRBV5-1 and J usage is TRBJ1-1; TRBD1 matches at 7 bases. Germline lookup yields CDR1 SGHRS and CDR2 YFSETQ. Trimming cost V 6 bases and J 5 bases; bases outside gene matches: 10. This CDR3 has 14 amino acids. The CDR3 loop is CASISPAGGTEAFF. As DNA, the CDR3 is TGCGCCAGCATTTCCCCCGCAGGGGGGACTGAAGCTTTCTTT.

This chain uses TRBV29-1 with TRBJ2-5; possibly TRBD1 for D (5 bases). V lost 4 bases to trimming and J lost 2 bases, with 8 bases between them. CDR3 length: 12 amino acids. Germline loops: CDR1 SQVTM, CDR2 ANQGSEA. CDR3 in amino acids: CSVGRAQETQYF. CDR3 bases: TGCAGCGTTGGCAGGGCGCAAGAGACCCAGTACTTC.

The chain couples TRBV7-9 to TRBJ2-1; possibly TRBD2 for D (5 bases). Trimming took 4 bases from V and 6 from J, leaving 13 bases between them. The CDR3 sequence is 14 residues long. Germline V gives CDR1 SEHNR, CDR2 FQNEAQ (reference sequence). The DNA for the CDR3 is TGTGCCAGCAGCTCCGGGATGCAGACCAATGAGCAGTTCTTC. Translating it yields CASSSGMQTNEQFF.

The chain recombines TRBV11-3 with TRBJ2-1; 9 bases align to TRBD2. The CDR3 has 16 amino acids. The germline gives CDR1 SGHNT, CDR2 YENEEA. Losses at the gene ends were 3 bases for V and 0 bases for J; bases not matched to a gene: 3. CDR3 amino acids: CASSFYSGSSYNEQFF. CDR3 bases: TGTGCCAGCAGCTTCTATAGCGGGAGCTCCTACAATGAGCAGTTCTTC.

The chain employs TRBV5-1 and TRBJ2-3; D uncertain. Trimming left V 4 bases short and J 3 bases short, with 6 bases between. CDR1 and CDR2 from the germline V gene are SGHRS and YFSETQ. This CDR3 contains 12 residues. CDR3: CASSASTDTQYF. The CDR3, as DNA: TGCGCCAGCAGCGCTAGTACAGATACGCAGTATTTT.

The chain carries TRBV5-1 and TRBJ2-1; D is perhaps TRBD2 (6 bases). From germline, CDR1 is SGHRS and CDR2 YFSETQ. The V end lost 1 base, the J end lost 7 bases, and 12 bases lay between the germline ends. The CDR3 is made up of 14 amino acids. CDR3 bases: TGCGCCAGCAGCTTGAGACTAGTCAATAATGAGCAGTTCTTC. As protein: CASSLRLVNNEQFF.

The chain uses TRBV15 and TRBJ2-6; D ambiguous. There are 14 residues in the CDR3. The V end was cut by 0 bases, the J end by 6 bases, with 6 bases between. Germline lookup yields CDR1 LNHNV and CDR2 YYDKDF (reference sequence). The CDR3 loop reads CATSREGEANVLTF. CDR3 DNA sequence: TGTGCCACCAGCAGAGAAGGAGAGGCCAACGTCCTGACTTTC.

This clone turned up a few times. This chain uses TRBV7-9 with TRBJ2-7; D remains unclear. Germline loops: CDR1 SEHNR, CDR2 FQNEAQ (reference sequence). The CDR3 runs to 11 residues. V was pared by 3 bases and J by 6 bases, with 6 bases between. The CDR3 loop is CASSLSGEQYF. In nucleotides, the CDR3 is TGTGCCAGCAGCTTGAGTGGCGAGCAGTACTTC.

The CDR3 loop reads CASSLAYPDTQYF. As DNA, the CDR3 is TGTGCCAGCAGCTTAGCCTATCCAGATACGCAGTATTTT. This chain joins TRBV7-3 and TRBJ2-3, with D unclear. Germline values: CDR1 SGHTA, CDR2 FQGTGA. V was pared by 2 bases and J by 4 bases, with 7 bases between. CDR3 length: 13 amino acids.

This clone is a singleton in its sample. The rearrangement links TRBV19 to TRBJ2-7, with D possibly TRBD2 on 5 matching bases. The CDR3 has 15 amino acids. Germline V lookup: CDR1 LNHDA, CDR2 SQIVND (reference sequence). Trimming removed 2 bases at V and 3 bases at J, with 14 bases between. The CDR3 reads CASSISWLAGYEQYF. CDR3 coding DNA: TGTGCCAGTAGTATAAGTTGGCTGGCGGGCTACGAGCAGTACTTC.

This chain links TRBV29-1 with TRBJ1-5, with TRBD1 matching 7 bases. The CDR3 runs to 13 residues. CDR1 and CDR2 from the germline V gene are SQVTM and ANQGSEA. J was trimmed by 6 bases and V by 3 bases; bases with no gene match: 5. CDR3 sequence: CSVEYAGGQPQHF. The DNA for the CDR3 is TGCAGCGTTGAGTATGCAGGGGGTCAGCCCCAGCATTTT.

The genes are TRBV19 and TRBJ1-5, with D perhaps matching TRBD1 (6 bases). V was cut by 6 bases and J by 3 bases, with 15 bases left in between. This CDR3 region has 15 residues. The germline V gene encodes CDR1 LNHDA and CDR2 SQIVND (reference sequence). CDR3 protein: CASRIQGWVNQPQHF. Here the CDR3 DNA reads TGTGCCAGTAGGATACAGGGTTGGGTCAATCAGCCCCAGCATTTT.

The rearrangement joins TRBV5-1 to TRBJ1-2, with a possible D match to TRBD1 (6 bases). Trimming removed 5 bases from V and 3 bases from J, with 17 bases in between. The CDR3 spans 15 residues. Germline CDR1 SGHRS, CDR2 YFSETQ. DNA of the CDR3: TGCGCCAGCAGATCGCTGCAGGGGCCTGACTATGGCTACACCTTC. It codes for CASRSLQGPDYGYTF.